Below, one T cell receptor (beta chain) is given with its context. In its sample, this clone was seen a few times. What this receptor recognizes is not known. No base quality values were provided; no much bigger clone lies one nucleotide off. Collaborating institutions collected whole blood in K2EDTA tubes following their own protocols. For TCRbeta analysis, collaborators shipped samples in one of three forms: frozen whole blood, isolated PBMCs, or DNA extracted from either of those sample types. For this chain, trimming is 5 bases at the V end and 4 bases at the J end, and the number of junction bases without a gene match is 6. Sequences LGHDT (CDR1) and YNNKEL (CDR2) are obtained from the germline V gene (reference sequence). Reading from cysteine to phenylalanine, the CDR3 counts 14 amino acids. CDR3 DNA is the only sequence kept; it has 42 bases, read in frame from the first base. This entry comes from a study of blood T cell repertoires in COVID-19 (dated by TCRdb to between 2020 and 2021). About the investigation overall: Collaborator samples came from the United States, Italy and Spain and covered acute and convalescent phases of COVID-19. The material from the prospective study consisted of cDNA or gDNA derived from T cells, B-cell-depleted T cells, or PBMCs. Deeply sampled blood TCRbeta repertoires from subjects exposed to, actively infected with, or recovered from COVID-19 were included in the dataset. A freely available public database, intended as a resource for researchers studying the immune response to SARS-CoV-2, is where the repertoires were released. Samples were obtained from the ongoing ImmuneRACE study (first 160 participants) and from over 1,000 subjects provided by 6 global collaborators. Nearly every sample came with metadata listing a de-identified subject ID, COVID-19 status, age in years and sex. Where HLA class I and class II types were available, the types were taken from metadata supplied by the sample provider, not from assay-based typing. Results and caveats for the whole study, not just this receptor: How much clinical and demographic metadata was included differed by source and by participant, and the metadata was provided uncurated.

TCRbeta CDR3 regions were amplified from genomic DNA using the immunoSEQ Assay, a bias-controlled multiplex PCR. Per the source publication's procedure: The number of nucleated cells in each sample was estimated by amplification of reference gene primers within the assay. To quantify the absolute abundance of each unique TCRbeta CDR3 rearrangement, sequence reads were collapsed and filtered. For each sample, productive Simpson clonality was calculated by taking the square root of Simpson's diversity index across productive rearrangements. Here the immuneACCESS table is served through TCRdb, limited to in-frame sequences with V and J called. Missing clones are a known gap in these copies; in checked studies unresolved V genes cover under half, and the rest lacks a known reason. V, J and clone size derive from that table, while D and trimming were established from the DNA sequence. For this sample there are some 200,000 clones; roughly 84% appear just once. The top ten clonotypes cover under 3% of the sample.

The clonotype was recovered from a human donor with acute or convalescent COVID-19. The donor label of this sample is uncertain. The V and J genes are TRBV3-1 (or the pseudogene TRBV3-2) and TRBJ1-2; TRBD1 lines up with 8 middle nucleotides. Material: peripheral blood. The nucleotide sequence is given as TGTGCCAGCAGCGCCCGGGACAGGAGCTATGGCTACACCTTC. Translated, it reads CASSARDRSYGYTF.